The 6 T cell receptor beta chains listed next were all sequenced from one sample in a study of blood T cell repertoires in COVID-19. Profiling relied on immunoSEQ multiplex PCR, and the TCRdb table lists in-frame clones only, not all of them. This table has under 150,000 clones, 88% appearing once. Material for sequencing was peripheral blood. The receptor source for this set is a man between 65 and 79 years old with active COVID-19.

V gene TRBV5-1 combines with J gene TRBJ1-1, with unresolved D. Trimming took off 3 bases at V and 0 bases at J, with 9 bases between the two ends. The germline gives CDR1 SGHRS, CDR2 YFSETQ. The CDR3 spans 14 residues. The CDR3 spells CASSSVVLNTEAFF. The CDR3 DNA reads TGCGCCAGCAGCTCGGTAGTGTTGAACACTGAAGCTTTCTTT.

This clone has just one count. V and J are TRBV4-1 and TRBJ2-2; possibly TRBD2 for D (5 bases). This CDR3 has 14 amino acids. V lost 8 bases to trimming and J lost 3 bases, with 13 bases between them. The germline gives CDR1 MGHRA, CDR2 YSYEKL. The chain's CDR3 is CASRIGVDTGELFF. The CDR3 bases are TGCGCCAGCCGTATCGGGGTGGACACCGGGGAGCTGTTTTTT.

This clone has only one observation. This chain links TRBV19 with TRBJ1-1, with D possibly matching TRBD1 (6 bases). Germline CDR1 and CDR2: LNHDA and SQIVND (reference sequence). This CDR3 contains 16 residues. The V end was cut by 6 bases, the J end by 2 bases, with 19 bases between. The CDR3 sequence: CASSTPWQGRNTEAFF. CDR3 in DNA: TGTGCCAGTAGCACCCCCTGGCAGGGGCGCAACACTGAAGCTTTCTTT.

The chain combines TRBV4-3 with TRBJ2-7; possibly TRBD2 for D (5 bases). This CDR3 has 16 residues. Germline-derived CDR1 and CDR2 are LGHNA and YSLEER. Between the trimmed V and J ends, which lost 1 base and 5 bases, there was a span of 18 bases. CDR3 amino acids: CASSQGRQDRHNEQYF. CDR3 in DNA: TGCGCCAGCAGCCAAGGGAGGCAGGACCGCCATAACGAGCAGTACTTC.

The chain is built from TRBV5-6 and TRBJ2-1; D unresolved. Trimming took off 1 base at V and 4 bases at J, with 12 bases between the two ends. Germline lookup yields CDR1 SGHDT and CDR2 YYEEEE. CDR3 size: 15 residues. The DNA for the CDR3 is TGTGCCAGCAGCTTGAGGCAGGTTCGGTACAATGAGCAGTTCTTC. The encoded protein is CASSLRQVRYNEQFF. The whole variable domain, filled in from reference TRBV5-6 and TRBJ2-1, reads DAGVTQSPTHLIKTRGQQVTLRCSPKSGHDTVSWYQQALGQGPQFIFQYYEEEERQRGNFPDRFSGHQFPNYSSELNVNALLLGDSALYLCASSLRQVRYNEQFFGPGTRLTVL.

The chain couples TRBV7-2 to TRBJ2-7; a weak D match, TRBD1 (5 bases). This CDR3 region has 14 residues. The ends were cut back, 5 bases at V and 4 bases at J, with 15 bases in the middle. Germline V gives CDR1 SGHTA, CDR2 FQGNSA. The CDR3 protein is CASSQWQGRYEQYF. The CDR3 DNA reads TGTGCCAGCAGCCAGTGGCAGGGTCGGTACGAGCAGTACTTC.